These 21 T cell receptor beta chains were sequenced from one sample in a study of cytomegalovirus exposure and HLA in healthy donors. Vbeta (60) and Jbeta (13) primers were used in the PCR. Generated by immunoSEQ multiplex PCR, the TCRdb table keeps only in-frame clones and is missing some. The profile shows under 200,000 clones, around 75% of them singletons. Sequencing was performed on PBMCs. These receptor sequences come from a male donor in good health and CMV-seronegative.

The sample holds a few counts of this clone. J is TRBJ2-7 and V is TRBV19, with D maybe TRBD1 (6 bases). Germline V gene lookup returns CDR1 LNHDA and CDR2 SQIVND (reference sequence). The CDR3 has 15 amino acids. V gave up 3 bases and J gave up 2 bases, with 14 bases separating them. The chain's CDR3 is CASSITGSTAYEQYF. CDR3 DNA: TGTGCCAGTAGTATTACAGGGTCAACCGCCTACGAGCAGTACTTC. The complete variable domain, with remaining parts taken from reference TRBV19 and TRBJ2-7, reads DGGITQSPKYLFRKEGQNVTLSCEQNLNHDAMYWYRQDPGQGLRLIYYSQIVNDFQKGDIAEGYSVSREKKESFPLTVTSAQKNPTAFYLCASSITGSTAYEQYFGPGTRLTVT.

About this clone itself: The germline gene is not matched at one end of the junction; a read error may be the cause. J is TRBJ2-2 and V is TRBV7-9; the D is unclear. Germline CDR1 is SEHNR and CDR2 is FQNEAQ (reference sequence). The CDR3 contains 12 residues. This chain's CDR3 is CSSSFAGQTLFF. CDR3 DNA sequence: TGTTCCAGCAGCTTCGCTGGGCAAACATTGTTTTTT.

The chain employs TRBV7-2 and TRBJ2-6, with 13 nucleotides matching TRBD2. The CDR3 sequence is 17 residues long. From germline, CDR1 is SGHTA and CDR2 FQGNSA. With 5 bases clipped from V and 1 base from J, the junction kept 2 bases outside the gene matches. CDR3 region: CASSGTSGTSGANVLTF. The DNA for the CDR3 is TGTGCCAGCAGCGGGACTAGCGGGACGTCTGGGGCCAACGTCCTGACTTTC. Looking up the rest from reference TRBV7-2 and TRBJ2-6 gives the full variable domain: GAGVSQSPSNKVTEKGKDVELRCDPISGHTALYWYRQSLGQGLEFLIYFQGNSAPDKSGLPSDRFSAERTGGSVSTLTIQRTQQEDSAVYLCASSGTSGTSGANVLTFGAGSRLTVL.

The chain employs TRBV6-6 and TRBJ2-5, with TRBD1 matching 9 bases. The CDR3 loop spans 15 amino acids. V lost 6 bases and J lost 2; bases outside the gene matches: 7. The germline V gene has CDR1 MNHNY and CDR2 SVGAGI (reference sequence). CDR3 loop: CASRLPGQGQETQYF. The CDR3, as DNA: TGTGCCAGCAGGCTTCCGGGACAGGGACAAGAGACCCAGTACTTC.

This chain links TRBV29-1 with TRBJ2-2, with 9 positions matching TRBD1. The CDR3 runs to 17 residues. Germline V gene data show CDR1 as SQVTM and CDR2 as ANQGSEA. Trimming took 0 bases from V and 4 from J; bases not matched to a gene: 9. CDR3 amino acids: CSVEELRQGVRTGELFF. The CDR3 nucleotides read TGCAGCGTTGAAGAATTGAGACAGGGGGTGCGCACCGGGGAGCTGTTTTTT.

Remarks on this clone: Other DNA sequences in the same sample also yield this CDR3. This chain joins TRBV2 and TRBJ1-1; 10 bases align to TRBD1. The CDR3 is 14 residues long. Per germline, CDR1 SNHLY and CDR2 FYNNEI. V gave up 5 bases and J gave up 4 bases; unmatched junction bases: 4. The CDR3 loop reads CASSSRTGGTEAFF. The CDR3 nucleotides are TGTGCCAGCAGTTCACGGACAGGGGGCACTGAAGCTTTCTTT.

This chain links TRBV14 with TRBJ2-3; D not resolved. Per the germline V gene, CDR1 is SGHDN and CDR2 is FVKESK. V lost 1 base and J lost 4, with 3 bases in between. The length of the CDR3 is 12 residues. CDR3 protein: CASSQASDTQYF. CDR3 sequence (DNA): TGTGCCAGCAGCCAAGCGTCAGATACGCAGTATTTT.

This clone was seen more than once but under ten times. This chain joins TRBV20-1 and TRBJ2-7; perhaps TRBD2 as D (6 bases). Germline CDR1 is DFQATT and CDR2 is SNEGSKA (reference sequence). The CDR3 totals 11 residues. V was cut by 0 bases and J by 12 bases, with 12 bases left in between. The CDR3 here is CSARDYGSMYF. The CDR3, as DNA: TGCAGTGCTAGAGATTACGGGAGTATGTACTTC.

Remarks on this clone: An end of the junction differs from the germline gene, which may be a read error. This chain connects TRBV18 to TRBJ2-6; possibly TRBD1 for D (5 bases). The CDR3 is made up of 14 amino acids. Germline loops: CDR1 KGHSH, CDR2 LQKENI. CDR3: CASLPRTSANVLTF. Here the CDR3 DNA reads TGTGCCAGCTTACCAAGGACATCGGCCAACGTCCTGACTTTC. The full variable domain, completed using reference TRBV18 and TRBJ2-6, is NAGVMQNPRHLVRRRGQEARLRCSPMKGHSHVYWYRQLPEEGLKFMVYLQKENIIDESGMPKERFSAEFPKEGPSILRIQQVVRGDSAAYFCASLPRTSANVLTFGAGSRLTVL.

The chain uses TRBV5-1 and TRBJ2-4, with D uncertain. CDR1 and CDR2 from the germline V gene are SGHRS and YFSETQ. V was cut by 0 bases and J by 0 bases, with 4 bases left in between. The CDR3 covers 14 residues. The CDR3: CASSLGLAKNIQYF. The CDR3 DNA reads TGCGCCAGCAGCTTGGGGCTAGCCAAAAACATTCAGTACTTC.

The V and J genes are TRBV18 and TRBJ2-1; D not certain. The germline V gene has CDR1 KGHSH and CDR2 LQKENI. Trimming took 2 bases from V and 4 from J, leaving 6 bases between them. The CDR3 has 13 amino acids. The CDR3: CASSPSEYNEQFF. The DNA of the CDR3 is TGTGCCAGCTCACCATCGGAGTACAATGAGCAGTTCTTC.

The chain is built from TRBV4-3 and TRBJ2-5, with TRBD1 matching over 7 bases. The length of the CDR3 is 16 residues. Germline V gives CDR1 LGHNA, CDR2 YSLEER. Losses at the gene ends were 0 bases for V and 5 bases for J; bases not matched to a gene: 9. CDR3 region: CASSQDRAGGGETQYF. The CDR3 coding sequence is TGCGCCAGCAGCCAAGATCGGGCAGGGGGTGGTGAGACCCAGTACTTC.

This clone was detected ten times or more. This chain uses TRBV16 with TRBJ2-7; D might be TRBD1 (5 bases). The CDR3 covers 14 residues. Looked up from germline, CDR1 is KGHSY and CDR2 is FQNENV. The V end was cut by 1 base, the J end by 5 bases, with 12 bases between. In nucleotides, the CDR3 is TGTGCCAGCAGCCAATTACGCAGGGCCCACGAGCAGTACTTC. Translation gives CASSQLRRAHEQYF. Full variable domain (outside the CDR3, taken from reference TRBV16 and TRBJ2-7): GEEVAQTPKHLVRGEGQKAKLYCAPIKGHSYVFWYQQVLKNEFKFLISFQNENVFDETGMPKERFSAKCLPNSPCSLEIQATKLEDSAVYFCASSQLRRAHEQYFGPGTRLTVT.

V usage is TRBV14 and J usage is TRBJ2-7; TRBD1 might be the D (5 bases). The CDR3 totals 17 residues. Trimming left V 0 bases short and J 2 bases short, with 17 bases between. Germline assignment: CDR1 SGHDN and CDR2 FVKESK. For the CDR3, the DNA is TGTGCCAGCAGCCAAGAGGACGGCAGGGTAGTGACCTACGAGCAGTACTTC. As protein: CASSQEDGRVVTYEQYF. Complete variable domain (other parts from reference TRBV14 and TRBJ2-7): EAGVTQFPSHSVIEKGQTVTLRCDPISGHDNLYWYRRVMGKEIKFLLHFVKESKQDESGMPNNRFLAERTGGTYSTLKVQPAELEDSGVYFCASSQEDGRVVTYEQYFGPGTRLTVT.

This clone was counted a single time. The chain carries TRBV9 and TRBJ2-7; 12 bases agree with TRBD1. Germline assignment: CDR1 SGDLS and CDR2 YYNGEE. The CDR3 is 15 amino acids. Trimming took 3 bases from V and 3 from J; bases not matched to a gene: 4. Written as DNA, the CDR3 is TGTGCCAGCAGCGAGGGACAGGGGGCGTTCTACGAGCAGTACTTC. Protein: CASSEGQGAFYEQYF.

A single count supports this clone. The gene calls are TRBV5-1 and TRBJ2-2, with D perhaps matching TRBD1 (5 bases). Germline V gives CDR1 SGHRS, CDR2 YFSETQ. The CDR3 totals 16 residues. Trimming removed 0 bases at V and 4 bases at J, with 13 bases between. The CDR3 spells CASSLVVGVGTGELFF. CDR3 sequence (DNA): TGCGCCAGCAGCTTGGTCGTAGGGGTGGGCACCGGGGAGCTGTTTTTT. The variable domain in full, completed from reference TRBV5-1 and TRBJ2-2, reads KAGVTQTPRYLIKTRGQQVTLSCSPISGHRSVSWYQQTPGQGLQFLFEYFSETQRNKGNFPGRFSGRQFSNSRSEMNVSTLELGDSALYLCASSLVVGVGTGELFFGEGSRLTVL.

The gene calls are TRBV27 and TRBJ1-6; 10 positions agree with TRBD1. The CDR3 covers 20 residues. Germline V gives CDR1 MNHEY, CDR2 SMNVEV (reference sequence). The V segment lost 4 bases and the J segment 5 bases; nucleotides outside the gene matches: 17. DNA of the CDR3: TGTGCCAGCAGTTCAAATTATAAAAGGACAGGGGGTTTTGATAATTCACCCCTCCACTTT. This codes for CASSSNYKRTGGFDNSPLHF.

The CDR3 protein is CASLDSTNYGYTF. The CDR3 DNA reads as TGTGCCAGCTTGGACAGCACTAACTATGGCTACACCTTC. The chain couples TRBV2 to TRBJ1-2; D is perhaps TRBD1 (6 bases). Trimming stripped 8 bases from V and 0 bases from J, with 10 bases between. CDR1 SNHLY and CDR2 FYNNEI come from the germline V gene. This CDR3 spans 13 amino acids.

The chain couples TRBV6-1 to TRBJ1-5; D is possibly TRBD1 (5 bases). The CDR3 runs 13 residues. V gave up 8 bases and J gave up 3 bases, with 11 bases separating them. CDR1 MNHNS and CDR2 SASEGT come from the germline V gene. CDR3 nucleotides: TGTGCCAGCCGCGGGGCGTTCAATCAGCCCCAGCATTTT. It specifies CASRGAFNQPQHF.

This chain connects TRBV5-1 to TRBJ1-1; 7 bases are shared with TRBD1. The CDR3 totals 14 residues. Trimming took 4 bases from V and 0 from J; bases not matched to a gene: 3. Per the germline V gene, CDR1 is SGHRS and CDR2 is YFSETQ. The DNA for the CDR3 is TGCGCCAGCAGCCGGGGACAGATGAACACTGAAGCTTTCTTT. As protein: CASSRGQMNTEAFF.

The J gene is TRBJ1-5, the V gene TRBV7-9; 11 bases are a match to TRBD1. Germline V gene sequence: CDR1 SEHNR, CDR2 FQNEAQ (reference sequence). This CDR3 is built from 18 residues. V was clipped by 1 base and J by 5 bases; unmatched bases: 10. This chain's CDR3 is CASSLDLPGQGEYQPQHF. As DNA, the CDR3 is TGTGCCAGCAGCTTAGACCTACCGGGACAGGGGGAATATCAGCCCCAGCATTTT.